This TCR beta chain is from a study of T cell responses to AZD1222 COVID-19 vaccine. Whole-study results and caveats: Among spike-specific TCRs, nearly half reportedly target unmutated variant regions. Seropositive status at baseline applied to only 5 to 7 AZD1222 recipients. With dominance at 160-218 and 743-854, vaccine-associated CD4 TCRs spanned spike.

Profiling relied on immunoSEQ multiplex PCR, and the TCRdb table lists in-frame clones only, not all of them. The data contain about 86,000 clones, roughly 90% of them seen just once; the ten biggest clones take up about 7%. Pooled in the analysis were second doses at about 4 or about 12 weeks. In regard to this clone: Its antigen is still unknown.

V dropped 0 bases and J dropped 1 base, with 13 bases sitting between them. The CDR3 sequence is 17 residues long. CDR1 SGHDT and CDR2 YYEEEE come from the germline V gene. This chain links TRBV5-6 with TRBJ2-2; D possibly corresponds to TRBD2 (7 bases). This clonotype was obtained from an adult who received the AZD1222 COVID-19 vaccine. This sample comprised peripheral blood, obtained 28 days after the second AZD1222 dose. CDR3 nucleotide sequence: TGTGCCAGCAGCTTGGGTGGGGGGGCCGGGAACACCGGGGAGCTGTTTTTT. Translating gives CASSLGGGAGNTGELFF.